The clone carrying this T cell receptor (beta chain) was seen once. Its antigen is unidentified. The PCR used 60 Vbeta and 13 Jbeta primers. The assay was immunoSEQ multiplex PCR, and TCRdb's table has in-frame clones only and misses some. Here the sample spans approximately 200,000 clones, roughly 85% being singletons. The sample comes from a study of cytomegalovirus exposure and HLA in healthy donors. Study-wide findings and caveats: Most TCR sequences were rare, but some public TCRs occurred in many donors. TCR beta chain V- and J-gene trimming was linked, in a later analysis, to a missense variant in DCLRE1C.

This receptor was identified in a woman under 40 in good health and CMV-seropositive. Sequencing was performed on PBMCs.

CDR3 loop: CASSLVAGGLNEQFF. For the CDR3, the DNA is TGTGCCAGCAGCTTGGTAGCGGGAGGTCTCAATGAGCAGTTCTTC. This chain links TRBV5-6 with TRBJ2-1, with 10 positions matching TRBD2. Germline V lookup: CDR1 SGHDT, CDR2 YYEEEE. With 0 bases clipped from V and 6 bases from J, the junction kept 3 bases outside the gene matches. The CDR3 extends over 15 amino acids.